These 16 T cell receptor beta chains originate from one sample sequenced in a study of T cells after yellow fever vaccination. TCRdb analysed the 5' RACE reads with MiXCR anew, one entry per CDR3 protein. In the table there are under 200,000 distinct CDR3 sequences, around 7.2% of which are singletons. The sample in question was CD4+ T cells sorted from PBMCs, obtained 5 days after the first yellow fever vaccination. These receptors all come from a young man who received the YFV17D yellow fever vaccine.

This clonotype was counted ten times or more. The gene calls are TRBV9 and TRBJ2-3; the D gene is possibly TRBD1 (6 bases). The V end was cut by 4 bases, the J end by 5 bases, with 14 bases between. CDR1 is SGDLS and CDR2 is YYNGEE in the germline V gene. This CDR3 is 14 amino acids long. The CDR3 DNA reads as TGTGCCAGCAGCTCACGACAGGTGGGAGATACGCAGTATTTT. It is translated as CASSSRQVGDTQYF.

This clonotype was detected a few times. The chain carries TRBV20-1 and TRBJ2-7; possibly TRBD2 for D (6 bases). This CDR3 comprises 13 residues. The germline CDR1 and CDR2 sequences are DFQATT and SNEGSKA (reference sequence). Trimming removed 5 bases at V and 6 bases at J, with 17 bases between. CDR3 loop: CSALGGRKREQYF. The CDR3 nucleotides are TGCAGTGCTCTCGGAGGGCGTAAGCGCGAGCAGTACTTC.

This clonotype was counted only a few times. The CDR3 bases are TGTGCCATCAGGGGGACAGGGGGTGGTGAAGCTTTCTTT. Amino acid sequence: CAIRGTGGGEAFF. V gene TRBV10-3 combines with J gene TRBJ1-1, with 11 bases fitting TRBD1. CDR3 size: 13 residues. V dropped 6 bases and J dropped 7; count of bases not matched to a gene: 4. Germline loops: CDR1 ENHRY, CDR2 SYGVKD.

This clonotype showed up many times. V gene TRBV4-3 combines with J gene TRBJ1-6; no reliable D call. Germline values: CDR1 LGHNA, CDR2 YSLEER. The CDR3 is 17 residues long. V lost 0 bases, J lost 8 bases, and 17 bases lay in between. DNA of the CDR3: TGCGCCAGCAGCCAAGAGGAGAGGTTGGAGTTGGATTCACCCCTCCACTTT. Protein product: CASSQEERLELDSPLHF.

This clonotype has ten or more counts. The rearrangement links TRBV5-1 to TRBJ2-5; 9 positions agree with TRBD1. V was clipped by 4 bases and J by 5 bases; unmatched bases: 9. Per germline, CDR1 SGHRS and CDR2 YFSETQ. The CDR3 consists of 15 residues. For the CDR3, the DNA is TGCGCCAGCAGCGTCGCAGGGACAGGGAGCGAGACCCAGTACTTC. This codes for CASSVAGTGSETQYF. Full variable domain (rest looked up from reference TRBV5-1 and TRBJ2-5): KAGVTQTPRYLIKTRGQQVTLSCSPISGHRSVSWYQQTPGQGLQFLFEYFSETQRNKGNFPGRFSGRQFSNSRSEMNVSTLELGDSALYLCASSVAGTGSETQYFGPGTRLLVL.

This clonotype came up many times. The chain links TRBV24-1 to TRBJ2-2, with D perhaps given as TRBD1 or TRBD2 (6 bases each). Germline V gene lookup returns CDR1 KGHDR and CDR2 SFDVKD. This CDR3 is 14 amino acids long. Trimming left V 5 bases short and J 5 bases short, with 11 bases between. The CDR3 loop reads CATSVLGGTGELFF. CDR3 in DNA: TGTGCCACCAGTGTCCTAGGGGGGACCGGGGAGCTGTTTTTT.

On this clonotype: This may stem from a read error, because a much larger clone lies one nucleotide away. CDR3 sequence reads: CASSLGGDKTQYF. The CDR3 nucleotides are TGTGCCAGCAGCCTAGGTGGCGATAAGACCCAGTACTTC. This chain joins TRBV7-2 and TRBJ2-5; the D is unclear. Germline-derived CDR1 and CDR2 are SGHTA and FQGNSA. CDR3 length: 13 amino acids. The V gene lost 5 bases and the J gene lost 6 bases, with 13 bases spanning the gap.

Many counts were recorded for this clonotype. This chain joins TRBV19 and TRBJ2-2; D is unclear. The CDR3 is 13 residues long. V lost 6 bases to trimming and J lost 5 bases, with 10 bases between them. Germline V gene sequence: CDR1 LNHDA, CDR2 SQIVND (reference sequence). DNA of the CDR3: TGTGCCAGTAGGGGCAGGAGAACCGGGGAGCTGTTTTTT. This sequence encodes CASRGRRTGELFF. The variable domain in full, completed from reference TRBV19 and TRBJ2-2, reads DGGITQSPKYLFRKEGQNVTLSCEQNLNHDAMYWYRQDPGQGLRLIYYSQIVNDFQKGDIAEGYSVSREKKESFPLTVTSAQKNPTAFYLCASRGRRTGELFFGEGSRLTVL.

There are a few counts of this clonotype. The rearrangement uses TRBV5-1 and TRBJ1-2; D not certain. The CDR3 is 15 residues long. CDR1 and CDR2 from the germline V gene are SGHRS and YFSETQ. V gave up 0 bases and J gave up 8 bases, with 17 bases separating them. The CDR3 sequence: CASSLERLGKRGYTF. CDR3 DNA sequence: TGCGCCAGCAGCTTGGAGAGGCTGGGCAAACGCGGCTACACCTTC.

This clonotype was counted ten times or more. The rearrangement links TRBV5-1 to TRBJ2-7; D tentatively reads TRBD1 or TRBD2 (5 bases each). V lost 0 bases, J lost 7 bases, and 14 bases lay in between. The CDR3 spans 14 residues. Germline-derived CDR1 and CDR2 are SGHRS and YFSETQ. The CDR3 DNA sequence: TGCGCCAGCAGCTTGGGAGGGGAAGAGGGAGAGCAGTACGTC. Amino acids: CASSLGGEEGEQYV.

This clonotype occurred many times. This chain joins TRBV7-2 and TRBJ1-2; no clear D. The CDR3 has 12 amino acids. V was trimmed by 2 bases and J by 10 bases, leaving 11 bases between them. Germline CDR1 is SGHTA and CDR2 is FQGNSA. In nucleotides, the CDR3 is TGTGCCAGCAGCTTAAACCAAGCCCACTACACCTTC. This sequence encodes CASSLNQAHYTF.

This clonotype has a single count. This clone may be a read error of a much larger clone one base away. The chain employs TRBV12-3 or TRBV12-4 and TRBJ1-1; D is unresolved. Trimming left V 5 bases short and J 6 bases short, with 7 bases between. The CDR3 is 11 residues long. The DNA for the CDR3 is TGTGCCAGCAGTATAAGGGCTGAAGCTTTCTTT. This codes for CASSIRAEAFF.

This clonotype was recorded at least ten times. The CDR3 sequence: CASSFRGGDQPQHF. CDR3 nucleotide sequence: TGTGCCAGCAGCTTTCGAGGGGGCGATCAGCCCCAGCATTTT. The chain carries TRBV13 and TRBJ1-5; 7 bases are shared with TRBD1. The CDR3 has 14 amino acids. The junction had 4 bases not matched to a gene; V was cut back by 3 bases and J by 5 bases. Germline CDR1 and CDR2: PRHDT and FYEKMQ (reference sequence).

Many counts were recorded for this clonotype. The chain uses TRBV6-5 and TRBJ1-2; D may be TRBD1 (5 bases). Germline V gene data show CDR1 as MNHEY and CDR2 as SVGAGI. The CDR3 consists of 16 residues. With 5 bases removed from V and 4 bases from J, the gap between germline ends came to 20 bases. CDR3 DNA: TGTGCCAGCAGTCCCGCGGGGAGGGACGGCTTCTATGGCTACACCTTC. Translated, it gives CASSPAGRDGFYGYTF.

The table lists this clonotype with many counts. The chain couples TRBV4-1 to TRBJ2-2; D is unclear. CDR3 length: 18 residues. The V and J ends lost 1 base and 3 bases respectively, with 18 bases between them. Germline V gene data show CDR1 as MGHRA and CDR2 as YSYEKL. In nucleotides, the CDR3 is TGCGCCAGCAGCCAAGTTAGACACCCAACGACCTACACCGGGGAGCTGTTTTTT. Its translation is CASSQVRHPTTYTGELFF.

This clonotype showed up many times. This chain links TRBV5-8 with TRBJ1-1, with TRBD1 matching over 8 bases. V shed 3 bases, J shed 3 bases, and the junction held 7 bases outside the gene matches. Germline V CDR1 and CDR2: SGHTS, YDEGEE. The CDR3 length is 15 residues. CDR3 region: CASSYDGQGDTEAFF. DNA of the CDR3: TGTGCCAGCAGCTACGACGGACAGGGAGACACTGAAGCTTTCTTT.